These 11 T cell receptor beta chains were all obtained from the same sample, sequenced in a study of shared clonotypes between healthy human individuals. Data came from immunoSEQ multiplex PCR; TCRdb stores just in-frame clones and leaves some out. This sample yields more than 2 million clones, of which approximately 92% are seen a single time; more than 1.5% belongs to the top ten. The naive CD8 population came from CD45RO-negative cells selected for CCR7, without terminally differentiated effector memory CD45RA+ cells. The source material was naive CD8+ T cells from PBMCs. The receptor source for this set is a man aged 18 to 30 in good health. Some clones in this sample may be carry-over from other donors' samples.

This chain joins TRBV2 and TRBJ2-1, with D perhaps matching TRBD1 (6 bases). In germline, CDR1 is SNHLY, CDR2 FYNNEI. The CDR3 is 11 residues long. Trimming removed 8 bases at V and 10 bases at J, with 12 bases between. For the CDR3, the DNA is TGTGCCAGCCAAGAGGGGGACGAGCAGTTCTTC. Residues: CASQEGDEQFF.

CDR3 in DNA: TGTGCCAGCAGTGATGACAGACTCTCCTACGAGCAGTACTTC. Protein: CASSDDRLSYEQYF. The J gene is TRBJ2-7, the V gene TRBV2; weak D call: TRBD1 (5 bases). V was pared by 3 bases and J by 0 bases, with 9 bases between. The CDR3 consists of 14 residues. Germline V gene data show CDR1 as SNHLY and CDR2 as FYNNEI.

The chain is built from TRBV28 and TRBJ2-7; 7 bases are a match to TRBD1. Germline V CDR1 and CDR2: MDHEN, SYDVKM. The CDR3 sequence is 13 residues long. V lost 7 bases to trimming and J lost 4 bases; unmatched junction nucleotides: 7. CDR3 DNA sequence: TGTGCCAGCATGCCAGGGGGTCTTTACGAGCAGTACTTC. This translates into CASMPGGLYEQYF.

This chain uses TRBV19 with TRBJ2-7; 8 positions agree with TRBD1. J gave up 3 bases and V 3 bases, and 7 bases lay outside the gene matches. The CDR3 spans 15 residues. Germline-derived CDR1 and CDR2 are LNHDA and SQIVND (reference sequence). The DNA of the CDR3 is TGTGCCAGTAGTATCCTCAGCAGGGGGCACTACGAGCAGTACTTC. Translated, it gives CASSILSRGHYEQYF.

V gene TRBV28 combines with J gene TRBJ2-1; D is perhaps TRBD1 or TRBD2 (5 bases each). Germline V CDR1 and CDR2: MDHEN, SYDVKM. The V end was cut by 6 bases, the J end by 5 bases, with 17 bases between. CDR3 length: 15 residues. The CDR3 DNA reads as TGTGCCAGCAGCCCTACGGGACCAAAAAACAATGAGCAGTTCTTC. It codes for CASSPTGPKNNEQFF.

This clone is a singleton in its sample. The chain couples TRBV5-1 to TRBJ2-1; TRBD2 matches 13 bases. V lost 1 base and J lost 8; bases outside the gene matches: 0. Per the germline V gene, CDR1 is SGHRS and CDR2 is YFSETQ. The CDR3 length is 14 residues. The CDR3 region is CASSLTSGRDEQFF. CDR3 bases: TGCGCCAGCAGCTTGACTAGCGGGAGGGATGAGCAGTTCTTC. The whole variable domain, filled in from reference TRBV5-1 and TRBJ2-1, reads KAGVTQTPRYLIKTRGQQVTLSCSPISGHRSVSWYQQTPGQGLQFLFEYFSETQRNKGNFPGRFSGRQFSNSRSEMNVSTLELGDSALYLCASSLTSGRDEQFFGPGTRLTVL.

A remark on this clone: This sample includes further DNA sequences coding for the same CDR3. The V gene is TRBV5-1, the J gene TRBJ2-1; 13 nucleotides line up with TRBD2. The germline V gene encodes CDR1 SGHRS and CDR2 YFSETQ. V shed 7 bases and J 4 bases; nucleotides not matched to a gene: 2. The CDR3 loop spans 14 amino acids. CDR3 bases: TGCGCCAGCCGGACTAGCGGGAGTTACAATGAGCAGTTCTTC. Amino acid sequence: CASRTSGSYNEQFF. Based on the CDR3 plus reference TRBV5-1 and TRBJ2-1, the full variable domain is KAGVTQTPRYLIKTRGQQVTLSCSPISGHRSVSWYQQTPGQGLQFLFEYFSETQRNKGNFPGRFSGRQFSNSRSEMNVSTLELGDSALYLCASRTSGSYNEQFFGPGTRLTVL.

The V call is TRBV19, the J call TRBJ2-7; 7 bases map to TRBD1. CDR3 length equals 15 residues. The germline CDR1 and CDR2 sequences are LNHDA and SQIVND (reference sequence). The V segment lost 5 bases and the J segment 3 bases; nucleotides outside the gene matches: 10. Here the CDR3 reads CASSVFGGQIYEQYF. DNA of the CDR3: TGTGCCAGTAGTGTTTTTGGGGGACAGATCTACGAGCAGTACTTC.

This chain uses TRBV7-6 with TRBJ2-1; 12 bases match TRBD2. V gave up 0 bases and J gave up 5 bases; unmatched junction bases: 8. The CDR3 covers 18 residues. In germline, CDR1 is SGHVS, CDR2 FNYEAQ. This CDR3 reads CASSLARLAGAPHNEQFF. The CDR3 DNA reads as TGTGCCAGCAGCTTAGCGCGACTAGCGGGAGCCCCCCACAATGAGCAGTTCTTC.

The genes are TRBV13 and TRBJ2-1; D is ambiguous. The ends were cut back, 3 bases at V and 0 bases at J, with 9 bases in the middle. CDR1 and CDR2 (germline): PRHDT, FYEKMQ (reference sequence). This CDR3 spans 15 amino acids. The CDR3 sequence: CASSFSVYSYNEQFF. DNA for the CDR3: TGTGCCAGCAGCTTTAGTGTATACTCCTACAATGAGCAGTTCTTC.

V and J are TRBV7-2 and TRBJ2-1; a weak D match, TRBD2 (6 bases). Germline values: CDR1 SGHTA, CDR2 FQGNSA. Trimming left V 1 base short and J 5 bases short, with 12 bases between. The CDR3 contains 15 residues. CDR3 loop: CASSLGAGRNNEQFF. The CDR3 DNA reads TGTGCCAGCAGCTTAGGTGCGGGGAGAAACAATGAGCAGTTCTTC.